This T cell receptor (beta chain) was identified in a study of B cell selection in AIRE deficiency. Regulatory T cells were sorted as CD4+CD25hiCD127low/negative cells. Per the study methods: Pooled Tregs gave about 5.65x10^4 patient and some 100,000 donor TCRbeta sequences. The assay was immunoSEQ multiplex PCR, and TCRdb's table has in-frame clones only and misses some. Clone size and V and J calls were adopted from that table, with D and trimming inferred from the DNA. The data contain roughly 18,000 clones, 85% to 95% of them singletons. As for this clone: Its cognate antigen is unknown.

CDR1 MDHEN and CDR2 SYDVKM come from the germline V gene. The CDR3 is made up of 13 amino acids. The ends were cut back, 8 bases at V and 7 bases at J, with 18 bases in the middle. Study-level points and caveats: Around a third of healthy-donor shared Treg TCRbeta sequences appeared in patient Tconv cells. TCRbeta-only data showed 36.6% of shared healthy Treg sequences in healthy Tconv.

The rearrangement joins TRBV28 to TRBJ2-7; no clear D gene. The receptor was derived from a human donor in good health. Sequenced: CD4+CD25+ Tregs sorted from PBMCs. The DNA of the CDR3 is TGTGCCAGCCAAAGGCCCTTACCTAGTGAGCAGTACTTC. Translation: CASQRPLPSEQYF.